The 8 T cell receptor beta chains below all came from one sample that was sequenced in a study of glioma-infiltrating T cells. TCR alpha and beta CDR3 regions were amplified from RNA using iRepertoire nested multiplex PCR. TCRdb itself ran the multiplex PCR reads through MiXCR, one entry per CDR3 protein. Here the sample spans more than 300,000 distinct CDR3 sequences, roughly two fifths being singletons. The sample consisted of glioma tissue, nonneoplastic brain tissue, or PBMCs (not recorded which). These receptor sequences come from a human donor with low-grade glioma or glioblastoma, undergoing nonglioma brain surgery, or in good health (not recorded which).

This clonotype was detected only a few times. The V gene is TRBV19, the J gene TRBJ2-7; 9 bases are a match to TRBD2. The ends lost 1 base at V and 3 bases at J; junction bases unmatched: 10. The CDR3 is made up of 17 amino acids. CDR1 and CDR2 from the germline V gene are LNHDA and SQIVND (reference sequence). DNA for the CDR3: TGTGCCAGTAGTATAGGATCTGGCGGGAGGGCCGTCTACGAGCAGTACTTC. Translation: CASSIGSGGRAVYEQYF.

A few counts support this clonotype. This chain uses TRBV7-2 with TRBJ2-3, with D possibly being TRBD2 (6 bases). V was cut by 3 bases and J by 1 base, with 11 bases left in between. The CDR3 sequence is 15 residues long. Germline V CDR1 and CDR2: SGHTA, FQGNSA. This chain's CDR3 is CASSFSGGGTDTQYF. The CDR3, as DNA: TGTGCCAGCAGCTTTAGCGGAGGGGGCACAGATACGCAGTATTTT.

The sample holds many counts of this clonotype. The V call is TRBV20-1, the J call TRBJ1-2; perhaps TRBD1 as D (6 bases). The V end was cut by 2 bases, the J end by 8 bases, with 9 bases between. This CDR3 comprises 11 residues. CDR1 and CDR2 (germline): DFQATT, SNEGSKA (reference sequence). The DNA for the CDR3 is TGCAGTGCTAGAACAGGGAAAGGCTACACCTTC. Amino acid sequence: CSARTGKGYTF.

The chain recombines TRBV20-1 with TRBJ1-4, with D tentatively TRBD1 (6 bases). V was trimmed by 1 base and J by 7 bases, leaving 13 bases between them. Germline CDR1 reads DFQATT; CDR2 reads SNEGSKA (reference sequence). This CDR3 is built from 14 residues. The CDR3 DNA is TGCAGTGCTAGAGTTACAGGGATACGTGAAAAACTGTTTTTT. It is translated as CSARVTGIREKLFF.

CDR3 DNA sequence: TGTGCCAGCAGCTCATCCGGGGCCTATGGCTACACCTTC. Amino acids: CASSSSGAYGYTF. V gene TRBV6-1 combines with J gene TRBJ1-2; a possible D gene is TRBD1 (5 bases). This CDR3 is built from 13 residues. V lost 6 bases and J lost 4, with 12 bases in between. Germline assignment: CDR1 MNHNS and CDR2 SASEGT.

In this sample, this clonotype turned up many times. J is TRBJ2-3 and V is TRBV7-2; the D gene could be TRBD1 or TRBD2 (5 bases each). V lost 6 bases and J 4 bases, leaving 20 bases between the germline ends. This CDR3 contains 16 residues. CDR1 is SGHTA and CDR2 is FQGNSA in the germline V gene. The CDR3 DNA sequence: TGTGCCAGCAGTTCAGTTCCGGGACCAGTGGCAGATACGCAGTATTTT. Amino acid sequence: CASSSVPGPVADTQYF. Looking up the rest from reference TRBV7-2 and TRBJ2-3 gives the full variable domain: GAGVSQSPSNKVTEKGKDVELRCDPISGHTALYWYRQSLGQGLEFLIYFQGNSAPDKSGLPSDRFSAERTGGSVSTLTIQRTQQEDSAVYLCASSSVPGPVADTQYFGPGTRLTVL.

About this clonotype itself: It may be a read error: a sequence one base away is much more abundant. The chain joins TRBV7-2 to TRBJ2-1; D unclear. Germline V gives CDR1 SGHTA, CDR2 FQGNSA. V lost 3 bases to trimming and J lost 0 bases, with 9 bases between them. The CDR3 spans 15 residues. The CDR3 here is CASSLSLDSYNEQFF. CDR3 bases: TGTGCCAGCAGCTTGTCCCTGGACTCCTACAATGAGCAGTTCTTC.

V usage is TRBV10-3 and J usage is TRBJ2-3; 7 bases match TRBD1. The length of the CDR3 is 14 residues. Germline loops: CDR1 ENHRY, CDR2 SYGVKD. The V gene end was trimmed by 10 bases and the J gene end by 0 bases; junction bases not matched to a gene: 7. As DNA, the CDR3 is TGTGCCACAAGACAGGGAACGAGCACAGATACGCAGTATTTT. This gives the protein CATRQGTSTDTQYF.